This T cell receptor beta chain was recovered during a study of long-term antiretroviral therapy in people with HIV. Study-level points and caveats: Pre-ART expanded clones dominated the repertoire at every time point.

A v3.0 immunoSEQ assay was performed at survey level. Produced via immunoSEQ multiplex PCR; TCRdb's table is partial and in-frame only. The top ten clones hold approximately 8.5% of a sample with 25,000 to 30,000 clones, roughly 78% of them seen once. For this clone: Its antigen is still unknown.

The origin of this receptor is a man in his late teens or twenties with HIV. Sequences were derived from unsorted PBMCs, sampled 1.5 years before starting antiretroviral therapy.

The DNA of the CDR3 is TGTGCCAGCAGCCTCCGACAGGGTGGCACAGATACGCAGTATTTT. Amino acid sequence: CASSLRQGGTDTQYF. This rearrangement joins TRBV14 to TRBJ2-3; 7 positions agree with TRBD1. Germline CDR1 is SGHDN and CDR2 is FVKESK. The CDR3 runs 15 residues. The trim removed 4 bases at V and 1 base at J, leaving 5 bases unmatched.